This record covers a single T cell receptor beta chain. A read error is possible here, since a much larger clone lies one base away. This entry is derived from a study of Graves' ophthalmopathy and Graves' hyperthyroidism. The TCR beta CDR3 regions underwent amplification from RNA transcripts. An initial RT-PCR round employing HTBI primers preceded a second-round multiplex PCR. TCRdb analysed the multiplex PCR reads with MiXCR anew, one entry per CDR3 protein. The data show almost 750,000 distinct CDR3 sequences, roughly 41% seen once. This CDR3 has 14 amino acids. J lost 0 bases, V lost 5 bases, and 2 bases had no gene match. Germline V gene sequence: CDR1 MNHEY, CDR2 SVGAGI.

V usage is TRBV6-5 and J usage is TRBJ1-1; 8 bases align to TRBD1. The specimen was peripheral blood. The sequence derives from an adult man with Graves' ophthalmopathy. The CDR3 nucleotides read TGTGCCAGCAGTCAGGGACAGGTGAACACTGAAGCTTTCTTT. Its translation: CASSQGQVNTEAFF.